These 7 T cell receptor beta chains came from one sample sequenced in a study of cytomegalovirus exposure and HLA in healthy donors. Method: immunoSEQ multiplex PCR; TCRdb's copy keeps in-frame clones and lacks some. Of roughly 120,000 clones in the sample, 86% were seen once. Sequencing was performed on PBMCs. These TCRs come from a man younger than 35 in good health and CMV-seronegative.

The gene calls are TRBV7-9 and TRBJ2-1; 9 nucleotides agree with TRBD1. The germline V gene encodes CDR1 SEHNR and CDR2 FQNEAQ (reference sequence). With V trimmed by 1 base and J by 6 bases, 4 bases remained unmatched. The CDR3 spans 15 residues. CDR3 amino acids: CASSLGDRVINEQFF. Here the CDR3 DNA reads TGTGCCAGCAGCTTAGGGGACAGGGTAATCAATGAGCAGTTCTTC. The whole variable domain, filled in from reference TRBV7-9 and TRBJ2-1, reads DTGVSQNPRHKITKRGQNVTFRCDPISEHNRLYWYRQTLGQGPEFLTYFQNEAQLEKSRLLSDRFSAERPKGSFSTLEIQRTEQGDSAMYLCASSLGDRVINEQFFGPGTRLTVL.

This clone was counted a few times. The chain links TRBV7-9 to TRBJ2-7, with D possibly matching TRBD1 (5 bases). The germline CDR1 and CDR2 sequences are SEHNR and FQNEAQ (reference sequence). CDR3 size: 18 residues. Trimming pared 1 base from V and 4 bases from J, leaving 23 bases between. The CDR3 DNA reads TGTGCCAGCAGCTTAGATTTCCCGACAGTTACCCTGGCGTACGAGCAGTACTTC. It translates to CASSLDFPTVTLAYEQYF.

The genes are TRBV27 and TRBJ2-1, with a weak D call TRBD2 (6 bases). This CDR3 has 15 residues. From germline, CDR1 is MNHEY and CDR2 SMNVEV (reference sequence). V gave up 6 bases and J gave up 4 bases, with 16 bases separating them. CDR3 region: CASRTGLGAYNEQFF. The DNA of the CDR3 is TGTGCCAGCAGGACGGGACTCGGAGCATACAATGAGCAGTTCTTC.

J is TRBJ1-6 and V is TRBV5-1; no firm D call. Trimming removed 0 bases at V and 9 bases at J, with 10 bases between. CDR1 is SGHRS and CDR2 is YFSETQ in the germline V gene. CDR3 length: 14 amino acids. The CDR3 loop is CASSLAQTSSPLHF. The CDR3 region has the DNA TGCGCCAGCAGCTTGGCTCAGACATCTTCACCCCTCCACTTT.

In this sample, this clone turned up a few times. The chain employs TRBV6-5 and TRBJ2-7, with 12 bases fitting TRBD2. CDR1 is MNHEY and CDR2 is SVGAGI in the germline V gene. V shed 6 bases and J 3 bases; nucleotides not matched to a gene: 6. This CDR3 is built from 15 residues. The CDR3: CASSRLAGDFYEQYF. DNA for the CDR3: TGTGCCAGCAGCAGACTAGCGGGAGATTTCTACGAGCAGTACTTC.

The chain carries TRBV30 and TRBJ2-1, with 10 bases aligning to TRBD2. Germline values: CDR1 GTSNPN, CDR2 SVGIG (reference sequence). V dropped 3 bases and J dropped 7; count of bases not matched to a gene: 9. This CDR3 region has 15 residues. In DNA, the CDR3 is TGTGCCTGGAGAGTAGCGGGGGGCCCGTGGAATGAGCAGTTCTTC. It translates to CAWRVAGGPWNEQFF.

The chain uses TRBV2 and TRBJ1-5; the match to TRBD1 covers 7 bases. Losses at the gene ends were 5 bases for V and 0 bases for J; bases not matched to a gene: 1. The CDR3 length is 14 residues. CDR1 is SNHLY and CDR2 is FYNNEI in the germline V gene. CDR3 amino acids: CASSTGDSNQPQHF. The DNA of the CDR3 is TGTGCCAGCAGTACAGGGGATAGCAATCAGCCCCAGCATTTT.